Below, one TCR beta chain is given with its context. What the recovered Cohort 3 donors had was two negative PCRs, clearance, or symptom resolution. The ends lost 0 bases at V and 2 bases at J; junction bases unmatched: 4. CDR3 length: 16 amino acids. Germline values: CDR1 SGHRS, CDR2 YFSETQ. This specimen belongs to a study of blood T cell repertoires in COVID-19. The overall study: The United States, Italy and Spain were the sources of the acute and convalescent COVID-19 samples. PBMCs, B-cell-depleted T cells, or T cells were the source of the cDNA or gDNA that made up the material.

In the study's own analysis: It was from reference gene primer amplification that nucleated cell counts were estimated. Profiled with immunoSEQ multiplex PCR; TCRdb holds only in-frame clones, not every one. V and J calls and clone size are given by that table; D and trimming were obtained from the DNA. Of over 250,000 clones listed, 85% to 90% are singletons. This sequence was found in a woman between 18 and 30 years old who had recovered from COVID-19. Sequences were obtained from PBMCs or T cells enriched from blood (not recorded which). The gene calls are TRBV5-1 and TRBJ1-5; 8 positions agree with TRBD1. As DNA, the CDR3 is TGCGCCAGCAGCTTGGTTGACAGGGGAGGCAATCAGCCCCAGCATTTT. Residues: CASSLVDRGGNQPQHF.